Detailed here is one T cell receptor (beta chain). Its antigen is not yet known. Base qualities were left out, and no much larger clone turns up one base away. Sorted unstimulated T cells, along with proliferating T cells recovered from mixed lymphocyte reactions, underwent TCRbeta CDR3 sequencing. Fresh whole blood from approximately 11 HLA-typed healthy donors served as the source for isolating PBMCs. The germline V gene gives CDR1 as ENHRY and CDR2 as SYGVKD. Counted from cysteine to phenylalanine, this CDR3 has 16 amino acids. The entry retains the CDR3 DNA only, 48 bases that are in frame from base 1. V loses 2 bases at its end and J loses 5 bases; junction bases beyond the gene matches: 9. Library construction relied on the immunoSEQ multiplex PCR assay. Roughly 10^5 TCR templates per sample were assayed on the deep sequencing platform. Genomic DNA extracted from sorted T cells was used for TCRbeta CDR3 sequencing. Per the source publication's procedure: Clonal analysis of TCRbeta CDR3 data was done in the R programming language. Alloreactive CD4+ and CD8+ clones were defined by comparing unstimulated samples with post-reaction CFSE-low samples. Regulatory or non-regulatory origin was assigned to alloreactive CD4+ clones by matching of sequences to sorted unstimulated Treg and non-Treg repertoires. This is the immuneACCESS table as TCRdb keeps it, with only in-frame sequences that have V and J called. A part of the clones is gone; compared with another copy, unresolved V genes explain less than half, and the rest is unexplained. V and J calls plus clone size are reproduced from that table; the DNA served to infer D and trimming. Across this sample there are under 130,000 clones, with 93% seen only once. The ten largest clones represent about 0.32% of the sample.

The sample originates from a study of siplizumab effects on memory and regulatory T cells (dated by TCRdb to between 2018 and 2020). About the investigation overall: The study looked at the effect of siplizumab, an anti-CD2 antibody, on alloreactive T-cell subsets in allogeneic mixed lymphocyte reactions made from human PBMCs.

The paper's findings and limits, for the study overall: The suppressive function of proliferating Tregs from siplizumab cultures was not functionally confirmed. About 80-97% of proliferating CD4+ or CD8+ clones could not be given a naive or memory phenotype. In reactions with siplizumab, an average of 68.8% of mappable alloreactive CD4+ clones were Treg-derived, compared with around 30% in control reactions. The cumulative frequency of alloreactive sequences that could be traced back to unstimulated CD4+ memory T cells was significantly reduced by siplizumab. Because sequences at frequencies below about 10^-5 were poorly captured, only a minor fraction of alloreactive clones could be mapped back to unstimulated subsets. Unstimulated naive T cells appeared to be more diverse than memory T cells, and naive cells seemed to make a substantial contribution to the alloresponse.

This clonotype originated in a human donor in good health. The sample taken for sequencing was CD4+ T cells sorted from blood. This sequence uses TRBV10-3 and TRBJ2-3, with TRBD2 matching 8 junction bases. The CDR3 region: CAISEAERGSRDTQYF. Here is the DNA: TGTGCCATCAGTGAGGCCGAGCGGGGGTCACGAGATACGCAGTATTTT.